A selection of T cell receptor beta chains follows, all from one sample in a study of T cell responses to AZD1222 COVID-19 vaccine. Method: immunoSEQ multiplex PCR; TCRdb's copy keeps in-frame clones and lacks some. This sample has more than 110,000 clones, with 91% found just once. The specimen was peripheral blood, collected on day 0 of AZD1222 vaccination. The receptors come from an adult in good health. Each CDR3 is given with its conserved first and last residue. A D gene is named only where the DNA matches it firmly. Clone size is shown for a subset of rows, as once, few, many or a class of expanded clone.

j_call: TRBJ1-3; clone_size: NA; v_call: TRBV28; d_call: TRBD1; cdr3_aa: CASSPGTALRNTIYF; cdr3_nt: TGTGCCAGCAGTCCCGGGACAGCCCTCCGAAACACCATATATTTT
j_call: TRBJ1-4; clone_size: NA; v_call: TRBV19; d_call: NA; cdr3_aa: CASSIGRTNEKLFF; cdr3_nt: TGTGCCAGTAGTATCGGCAGGACAAATGAAAAACTGTTTTTT
j_call: TRBJ1-2; clone_size: few; v_call: TRBV5-8; d_call: NA; cdr3_aa: CASDRTYGYTF; cdr3_nt: TGTGCCAGCGACCGCACCTATGGCTACACCTTC
j_call: TRBJ1-1; clone_size: NA; v_call: TRBV4-1; d_call: NA; cdr3_aa: CASSQDWQMNTEAFF; cdr3_nt: TGCGCCAGCAGCCAAGATTGGCAGATGAACACTGAAGCTTTCTTT
j_call: TRBJ1-4; clone_size: NA; v_call: TRBV9; d_call: NA; cdr3_aa: CASSFGPSNEKLFF; cdr3_nt: TGTGCCAGCAGCTTCGGGCCCTCAAATGAAAAACTGTTTTTT
j_call: TRBJ1-2; clone_size: NA; v_call: TRBV27; d_call: NA; cdr3_aa: CASSFRLGYGYTF; cdr3_nt: TGTGCCAGCAGTTTCCGCCTTGGCTATGGCTACACCTTC
j_call: TRBJ1-1; clone_size: NA; v_call: TRBV2; d_call: NA; cdr3_aa: CASSGRGNTEAFF; cdr3_nt: TGTGCCAGCAGCGGACGAGGGAACACTGAAGCTTTCTTT
j_call: TRBJ1-4; clone_size: NA; v_call: TRBV4-3; d_call: NA; cdr3_aa: CASSQVRHEKLFF; cdr3_nt: TGCGCCAGCAGCCAAGTTCGCCATGAAAAACTGTTTTTT
j_call: TRBJ1-6; clone_size: NA; v_call: TRBV19; d_call: NA; cdr3_aa: CASSPAGTLYNSPLHF; cdr3_nt: TGTGCCAGTAGTCCGGCCGGGACCCTTTATAATTCACCCCTCCACTTT
j_call: TRBJ1-1; clone_size: NA; v_call: TRBV3-1/TRBV3-2; d_call: NA; cdr3_aa: CASSQASGMNTEAFF; cdr3_nt: TGTGCCAGCAGCCAAGCTTCCGGAATGAACACTGAAGCTTTCTTT
j_call: TRBJ2-3; clone_size: NA; v_call: TRBV9; d_call: TRBD2; cdr3_aa: CASNAAGGGISTDTQYF; cdr3_nt: TGTGCCAGCAACGCAGCGGGCGGGGGGATTAGCACAGATACGCAGTATTTT
j_call: TRBJ2-7; clone_size: NA; v_call: TRBV10-3; d_call: NA; cdr3_aa: CAISESRANYEQYF; cdr3_nt: TGTGCCATCAGTGAGTCGAGGGCAAACTACGAGCAGTACTTC
j_call: TRBJ2-2; clone_size: NA; v_call: TRBV5-4; d_call: TRBD1; cdr3_aa: CASSWDRDTGELFF; cdr3_nt: TGTGCCAGCAGCTGGGACAGGGACACCGGGGAGCTGTTTTTT
j_call: TRBJ1-4; clone_size: once; v_call: TRBV11-3; d_call: TRBD1; cdr3_aa: CASSPGQGRANEKLFF; cdr3_nt: TGTGCCAGCAGTCCGGGACAGGGTCGGGCTAATGAAAAACTGTTTTTT
j_call: TRBJ2-7; clone_size: NA; v_call: TRBV11-2; d_call: NA; cdr3_aa: CASSEEQDHYEQYF; cdr3_nt: TGTGCCAGCAGCGAAGAACAGGACCACTACGAGCAGTACTTC
j_call: TRBJ2-5; clone_size: NA; v_call: TRBV5-5; d_call: NA; cdr3_aa: CASTDTRRLPETQYF; cdr3_nt: TGTGCCAGCACCGATACCAGGCGTCTTCCAGAGACCCAGTACTTC
j_call: TRBJ1-2; clone_size: NA; v_call: TRBV6-5; d_call: NA; cdr3_aa: CASSLGSTPYF; cdr3_nt: TGTGCCAGCAGTTTAGGGTCCACACCATACTTC
j_call: TRBJ2-1; clone_size: NA; v_call: TRBV9; d_call: NA; cdr3_aa: CASSAPLLSGLSGDEQFF; cdr3_nt: TGTGCCAGCAGCGCCCCCCTCCTTAGCGGACTTTCAGGAGATGAGCAGTTCTTC
j_call: TRBJ1-6; clone_size: few; v_call: TRBV4-2; d_call: NA; cdr3_aa: CASSQTTGHRAPLHF; cdr3_nt: TGTGCCAGCAGCCAAACTACGGGACATAGGGCACCCCTCCACTTT
j_call: TRBJ1-1; clone_size: NA; v_call: TRBV23-1; d_call: NA; cdr3_aa: CASSRRTEAFF; cdr3_nt: TGCGCCAGCAGTAGACGGACTGAAGCTTTCTTT
j_call: TRBJ1-5; clone_size: NA; v_call: TRBV24-1; d_call: NA; cdr3_aa: CATSDCPDQGLGNQPQHF; cdr3_nt: TGTGCCACCAGTGATTGTCCCGATCAGGGCTTGGGCAATCAGCCCCAGCATTTT
j_call: TRBJ1-1; clone_size: NA; v_call: TRBV7-3; d_call: NA; cdr3_aa: CASSLKNTEAFF; cdr3_nt: TGTGCCAGCAGCTTGAAGAACACTGAAGCTTTCTTT
j_call: TRBJ2-5; clone_size: NA; v_call: TRBV7-9; d_call: NA; cdr3_aa: CASSSGTQETQYF; cdr3_nt: TGTGCCAGCAGCTCCGGGACGCAAGAGACCCAGTACTTC
j_call: TRBJ1-5; clone_size: few; v_call: TRBV9; d_call: NA; cdr3_aa: CASSYGGVEPQHF; cdr3_nt: TGTGCCAGCAGCTACGGGGGAGTTGAGCCCCAGCATTTT
j_call: TRBJ2-5; clone_size: NA; v_call: TRBV5-4; d_call: TRBD2; cdr3_aa: CASSLRTSGLGETQYF; cdr3_nt: TGTGCCAGCAGCCTAAGGACTAGCGGCTTAGGAGAGACCCAGTACTTC
j_call: TRBJ2-1; clone_size: NA; v_call: TRBV2; d_call: NA; cdr3_aa: CASSEGEQFF; cdr3_nt: TGTGCCAGCAGTGAGGGGGAGCAGTTCTTC
j_call: TRBJ2-7; clone_size: NA; v_call: TRBV11-2; d_call: NA; cdr3_aa: CASSLGRGGYEQYF; cdr3_nt: TGTGCCAGCAGCTTGGGGCGGGGTGGGTACGAGCAGTACTTC
j_call: TRBJ2-3; clone_size: NA; v_call: TRBV9; d_call: NA; cdr3_aa: CASSVLVGTDTQYF; cdr3_nt: TGTGCCAGCAGCGTACTGGTGGGCACAGATACGCAGTATTTT
j_call: TRBJ1-1; clone_size: NA; v_call: TRBV28; d_call: NA; cdr3_aa: CASSSGEGRNTEAFF; cdr3_nt: TGTGCCAGCAGTTCCGGAGAGGGCCGGAACACTGAAGCTTTCTTT
j_call: TRBJ1-2; clone_size: NA; v_call: TRBV9; d_call: NA; cdr3_aa: CASSGLEDGYTF; cdr3_nt: TGTGCCAGCAGCGGACTAGAGGATGGCTACACCTTC
j_call: TRBJ1-2; clone_size: NA; v_call: TRBV12-5; d_call: NA; cdr3_aa: CASGLGAGFRRTNYGYTF; cdr3_nt: TGTGCTAGTGGTTTGGGAGCCGGGTTTCGGAGAACTAACTATGGCTACACCTTC
j_call: TRBJ1-2; clone_size: NA; v_call: TRBV28; d_call: NA; cdr3_aa: CASGDGWTNYGYTF; cdr3_nt: TGTGCCAGCGGGGACGGTTGGACTAACTATGGCTACACCTTC
j_call: TRBJ2-3; clone_size: NA; v_call: TRBV12-5; d_call: TRBD1; cdr3_aa: CASVKDRDTQYF; cdr3_nt: TGTGCTAGTGTCAAGGACAGGGATACGCAGTATTTT
j_call: TRBJ2-7; clone_size: NA; v_call: TRBV7-8; d_call: TRBD1; cdr3_aa: CASSLARTGTVSEQYF; cdr3_nt: TGTGCCAGCAGCTTAGCTCGAACAGGGACAGTCTCCGAGCAGTACTTC
j_call: TRBJ1-5; clone_size: NA; v_call: TRBV24-1; d_call: NA; cdr3_aa: CATSDAEYSNQPQHF; cdr3_nt: TGTGCCACCAGTGATGCAGAGTATAGCAATCAGCCCCAGCATTTT
j_call: TRBJ2-2; clone_size: few; v_call: TRBV28; d_call: TRBD2; cdr3_aa: CASRLSGVNTGELFF; cdr3_nt: TGTGCCAGCAGGTTAAGCGGGGTTAACACCGGGGAGCTGTTTTTT
j_call: TRBJ1-4; clone_size: NA; v_call: TRBV5-1; d_call: TRBD1; cdr3_aa: CASSLNRGEEKLFF; cdr3_nt: TGCGCCAGCAGCCTTAACAGGGGAGAAGAAAAACTGTTTTTT
j_call: TRBJ2-7; clone_size: NA; v_call: TRBV4-2; d_call: NA; cdr3_aa: CASSQEGSLEQYF; cdr3_nt: TGTGCCAGCAGCCAAGAAGGGAGCTTGGAGCAGTACTTC
j_call: TRBJ2-6; clone_size: NA; v_call: TRBV5-5; d_call: NA; cdr3_aa: CASSSGLLSSGANVLTF; cdr3_nt: TGTGCCAGCAGCTCGGGACTCCTCTCCTCTGGGGCCAACGTCCTGACTTTC
j_call: TRBJ2-2; clone_size: NA; v_call: TRBV4-1; d_call: TRBD2; cdr3_aa: CASSLSPGLNTGELFF; cdr3_nt: TGCGCCAGCAGCCTCTCCCCGGGACTAAATACCGGGGAGCTGTTTTTT
j_call: TRBJ1-4; clone_size: once; v_call: TRBV28; d_call: NA; cdr3_aa: CASLDRLNEKLFF; cdr3_nt: TGTGCCAGCTTAGACAGGTTGAATGAAAAACTGTTTTTT
j_call: TRBJ1-2; clone_size: NA; v_call: TRBV12-3/TRBV12-4; d_call: NA; cdr3_aa: CASSLSTSYGYTF; cdr3_nt: TGTGCCAGCAGCCTATCGACAAGCTATGGCTACACCTTC
j_call: TRBJ2-7; clone_size: NA; v_call: TRBV19; d_call: NA; cdr3_aa: CASSRSWTMKGEQYF; cdr3_nt: TGTGCCAGTAGTAGATCCTGGACTATGAAGGGCGAGCAGTACTTC
j_call: TRBJ2-1; clone_size: NA; v_call: TRBV4-1; d_call: NA; cdr3_aa: CAGNYNEQFF; cdr3_nt: TGCGCCGGAAACTACAATGAGCAGTTCTTC
j_call: TRBJ1-6; clone_size: NA; v_call: TRBV7-3; d_call: NA; cdr3_aa: CASSAVGGRAPLHF; cdr3_nt: TGTGCCAGCAGCGCCGTGGGGGGGCGCGCACCCCTCCACTTT
j_call: TRBJ2-4; clone_size: NA; v_call: TRBV2; d_call: TRBD2; cdr3_aa: CASSSGLAGTGDIQYF; cdr3_nt: TGTGCCAGCAGTTCGGGACTAGCGGGAACCGGGGACATTCAGTACTTC
j_call: TRBJ1-1; clone_size: NA; v_call: TRBV7-8; d_call: NA; cdr3_aa: CASSLAFPREAFF; cdr3_nt: TGTGCCAGCAGCTTAGCGTTCCCCCGTGAAGCTTTCTTT
j_call: TRBJ1-4; clone_size: NA; v_call: TRBV30; d_call: NA; cdr3_aa: CASQAGKTGGEKLFF; cdr3_nt: TGTGCCTCACAAGCGGGCAAGACAGGAGGCGAAAAACTGTTTTTT
j_call: TRBJ1-5; clone_size: few; v_call: TRBV28; d_call: NA; cdr3_aa: CASSFSLGLWIENQPQHF; cdr3_nt: TGTGCCAGCAGTTTTAGTTTGGGACTTTGGATTGAAAATCAGCCCCAGCATTTT
j_call: TRBJ2-7; clone_size: NA; v_call: TRBV6-6; d_call: TRBD1; cdr3_aa: CASSYDEGAYYEQYF; cdr3_nt: TGTGCCAGCAGTTACGACGAGGGGGCCTACTACGAGCAGTACTTC
j_call: TRBJ2-7; clone_size: NA; v_call: TRBV7-9; d_call: NA; cdr3_aa: CASGGKGSSYEQYF; cdr3_nt: TGTGCCAGTGGAGGGAAGGGGAGCTCCTACGAGCAGTACTTC
j_call: TRBJ1-1; clone_size: once; v_call: TRBV11-3; d_call: TRBD1; cdr3_aa: CASSPRGRGITEAFF; cdr3_nt: TGTGCCAGCAGCCCCAGGGGGCGTGGGATCACTGAAGCTTTCTTT
j_call: TRBJ2-2; clone_size: NA; v_call: TRBV14; d_call: TRBD2; cdr3_aa: CASSRFPGTSGATGELFF; cdr3_nt: TGTGCCAGCAGCCGCTTCCCCGGGACTAGCGGGGCTACCGGGGAGCTGTTTTTT
j_call: TRBJ2-7; clone_size: NA; v_call: TRBV20-1; d_call: NA; cdr3_aa: CSGTVTYEQYF; cdr3_nt: TGCAGTGGGACGGTAACCTACGAGCAGTACTTC
j_call: TRBJ1-3; clone_size: NA; v_call: TRBV5-1; d_call: NA; cdr3_aa: CASSLVGVQTGNTIYF; cdr3_nt: TGCGCCAGCAGCTTGGTCGGGGTGCAGACTGGAAACACCATATATTTT